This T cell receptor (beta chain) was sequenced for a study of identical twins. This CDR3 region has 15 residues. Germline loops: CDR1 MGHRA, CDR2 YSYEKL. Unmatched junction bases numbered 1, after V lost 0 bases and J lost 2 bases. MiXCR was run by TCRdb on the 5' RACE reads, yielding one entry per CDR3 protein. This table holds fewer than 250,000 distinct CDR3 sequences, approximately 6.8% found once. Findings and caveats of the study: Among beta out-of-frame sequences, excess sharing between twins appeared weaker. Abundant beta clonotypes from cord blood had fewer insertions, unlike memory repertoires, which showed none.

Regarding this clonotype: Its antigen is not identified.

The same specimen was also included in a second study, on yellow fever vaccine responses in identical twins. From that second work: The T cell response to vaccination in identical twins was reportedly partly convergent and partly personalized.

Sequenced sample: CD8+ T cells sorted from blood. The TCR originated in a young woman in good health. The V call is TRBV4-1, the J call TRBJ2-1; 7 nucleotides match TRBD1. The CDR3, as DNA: TGCGCCAGCAGCCAAGAAGGGGGCACCTACAATGAGCAGTTCTTC. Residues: CASSQEGGTYNEQFF.